This entry is about one T cell receptor beta chain. What it binds is not known. Trimming shortened V by 6 bases and J by 8 bases, and 8 bases separated the two germline ends. The CDR3 is 11 amino acids. The V gene's germline CDR1 is MDHEN and CDR2 SYDVKM. The data were taken from a study of cytomegalovirus exposure and HLA in healthy donors. Study in general: Early on, a data release was issued that held some 91 million unique TCRs from HLA-typed donors.

PCR used 60 Vbeta primers and 13 Jbeta primers. Some clones are missing from TCRdb's copy, which holds only in-frame ones; the method was immunoSEQ multiplex PCR. This sample has around 160,000 clones, with 79% found just once. Findings of the study overall: Cytomegalovirus association was listed for 164 TCR beta chains.

This clonotype originated in a middle-aged woman in good health and CMV-seropositive. The chain is built from TRBV28 and TRBJ2-1; D not certain. The source material was PBMCs. CDR3 bases: TGTGCCAGCAGCCGGGTCTATGAGCAGTTCTTC. Protein product: CASSRVYEQFF.